Given below is one T cell receptor (beta chain) in context. Its antigen is still unknown. These data belong to a study of T cells in Graves' hyperthyroidism and ophthalmopathy. Notes on the study in general: From stable hyperthyroidism, ophthalmopathy was set apart by a 13 V-J model.

Amplified TCR beta CDR3 regions came from RNA transcripts. The TCR CDR3 first-round RT-PCR relied on the HTBI primer set. TCRdb processed the multiplex PCR reads anew with MiXCR; each CDR3 protein has one entry. The table lists under 700,000 distinct CDR3 sequences, 40% to 55% of them singletons, with nearly 8.5% in the top ten. Trimming took 5 bases from V and 5 from J; bases not matched to a gene: 8. Germline CDR1 SGHTA, CDR2 FQGTGA. The length of the CDR3 is 15 residues. Specimen: peripheral blood or thyroid tissue (not recorded which). This clonotype was sampled from a woman aged 18-29 years with Graves' hyperthyroidism. V gene TRBV7-3 combines with J gene TRBJ1-5; TRBD1 agrees at 8 bases. Written as DNA, the CDR3 is TGTGCCAGCAGCCCGATTGGGACAGGCGATCAGCCCCAGCATTTT. Amino acids: CASSPIGTGDQPQHF.